This TCR beta chain was identified in a study of OX40 agonist ivuxolimab in advanced cancers. Study information: Roughly two fifths of patients had received prior checkpoint inhibitor therapy. One hepatocellular carcinoma and two cutaneous melanoma patients partially responded.

Germline V gene sequence: CDR1 SGHRS, CDR2 YFSETQ. The CDR3 is 14 amino acids. The V and J ends lost 7 bases and 1 base, in that order; junction bases with no gene match: 7. Study results and caveats: Several nonresponders also turned out to have low normalized T-cell clonal expansion. Among the least clonally expanded were partial responders at 0.1-3.0 mg/kg.

As regards this clone: The antigen remains unidentified.

The table came from immunoSEQ multiplex PCR; TCRdb's copy has only in-frame clones and leaves some out. Of about 67,000 clones listed, over 75% are singletons. The origin of this receptor is an adult with an advanced solid tumor such as melanoma, head and neck, liver or kidney cancer. The sequences come from CD4+ or CD8+ T cells sorted from blood, collected in a trial of the OX40 agonist ivuxolimab. This sequence joins TRBV5-1 and TRBJ2-7, with TRBD1 identical over 8 bases. The CDR3, as DNA: TGCGCCAGCTCTACGGGACAGGCGTCCTACGAGCAGTACTTC. Translating it yields CASSTGQASYEQYF.